This passage covers 15 T cell receptor beta chains from one sample sequenced in a study of glioma-infiltrating T cells. Amplification of TCR alpha and beta CDR3 regions from RNA used iRepertoire nested multiplex PCR. Each CDR3 protein is one row after TCRdb ran MiXCR on the multiplex PCR reads. Of 300,000 to 450,000 distinct CDR3 sequences in the sample, 35% to 45% were seen once. The sequenced sample was glioma tissue, nonneoplastic brain tissue, or PBMCs (not recorded which). The origin of the receptors is a human donor with low-grade glioma or glioblastoma, undergoing nonglioma brain surgery, or in good health (not recorded which).

V and J are TRBV6-6 and TRBJ1-6; the match to TRBD1 covers 9 bases. Trimming took 6 bases from V and 10 from J; bases not matched to a gene: 16. Germline V gene lookup returns CDR1 MNHNY and CDR2 SVGAGI (reference sequence). There are 17 residues in the CDR3. The CDR3 here is CASSRSTGTGIDSPLHF. CDR3 nucleotides: TGTGCCAGCAGCCGTTCGACCGGGACAGGGATTGACTCACCCCTCCACTTT.

The chain is built from TRBV25-1 and TRBJ2-1; TRBD1 agrees at 11 bases. J gave up 5 bases and V 1 base, and 7 bases lay outside the gene matches. The CDR3 runs to 17 residues. CDR1 MGHDK and CDR2 SYGVNS come from the germline V gene. The CDR3 region is CASSESWGDRGNNEQFF. The DNA of the CDR3 is TGTGCCAGCAGTGAATCTTGGGGGGACAGGGGGAACAATGAGCAGTTCTTC. The entire variable domain, with the rest obtained from reference TRBV25-1 and TRBJ2-1, is as follows: EADIYQTPRYLVIGTGKKITLECSQTMGHDKMYWYQQDPGMELHLIHYSYGVNSTEKGDLSSESTVSRIRTEHFPLTLESARPSHTSQYLCASSESWGDRGNNEQFFGPGTRLTVL.

The rearrangement links TRBV27 to TRBJ2-6, with D perhaps matching TRBD2 (6 bases). The ends were cut back, 6 bases at V and 4 bases at J, with 22 bases in the middle. CDR3 length equals 18 residues. Looked up from germline, CDR1 is MNHEY and CDR2 is SMNVEV (reference sequence). The CDR3, as DNA: TGTGCCAGCAGAAAGCTGCCGGGACTTCTCTCCGGGGCCAACGTCCTGACTTTC. The encoded protein is CASRKLPGLLSGANVLTF.

This chain uses TRBV7-2 with TRBJ2-2; D gene ambiguous. Trimming removed 0 bases at V and 3 bases at J, with 8 bases between. Germline V gene sequence: CDR1 SGHTA, CDR2 FQGNSA. This CDR3 contains 15 residues. The CDR3: CASSLALPYTGELFF. The CDR3 DNA reads as TGTGCCAGCAGCTTAGCTTTGCCCTACACCGGGGAGCTGTTTTTT.

This clonotype has a count of ten or more. This chain joins TRBV28 and TRBJ1-5; weak D call: TRBD1 (5 bases). Germline V gene data show CDR1 as MDHEN and CDR2 as SYDVKM. The CDR3 extends over 17 amino acids. Trimming left V 5 bases short and J 5 bases short, with 22 bases between. DNA of the CDR3: TGTGCCAGCAGTCTACCGCCCCAGGGAAGCTATTATCAGCCCCAGCATTTT. Its translation: CASSLPPQGSYYQPQHF.

About this clonotype: This is likely a read error, given that the CDR3 carries no conserved phenylalanine or tryptophan at its end. J is TRBJ2-7 and V is TRBV28; 8 bases match TRBD2. Looked up from germline, CDR1 is MDHEN and CDR2 is SYDVKM. There are 17 residues in the CDR3. V trimming: 4 bases; J trimming: 6 bases; junction bases outside the gene matches: 17. The CDR3 DNA reads as TGTGCCAGCAGTTCACACCCATCGGGACTAGTCGTTGGCGAGCAGTACTAC. Translating gives CASSSHPSGLVVGEQYY.

A few counts support this clonotype. This rearrangement joins TRBV20-1 to TRBJ2-3, with 8 bases matching TRBD2. The germline gives CDR1 DFQATT, CDR2 SNEGSKA (reference sequence). V was pared by 0 bases and J by 4 bases, with 9 bases of the junction left unmatched. The CDR3 consists of 16 residues. The CDR3 sequence: CSARDFSSGLADTQYF. In nucleotides, the CDR3 is TGCAGTGCTAGAGACTTTTCTAGCGGGCTGGCAGATACGCAGTATTTT.

This clonotype was seen more than once but under ten times. The chain uses TRBV11-2 and TRBJ2-3; no clear D gene. V was trimmed by 5 bases and J by 12 bases, leaving 18 bases between them. This CDR3 is 13 amino acids long. CDR1 and CDR2 from the germline V gene are SGHAT and FQNNGV. The CDR3 region has the DNA TGTGCCAGCAGCGCCTCTCTCCCCCCTTATCAGTATTTT. Protein: CASSASLPPYQYF.

This sequence joins TRBV6-6 and TRBJ1-1; 7 nucleotides line up with TRBD1. The CDR3 spans 16 residues. J gave up 4 bases and V 2 bases, and 10 bases lay outside the gene matches. Per germline, CDR1 MNHNY and CDR2 SVGAGI (reference sequence). CDR3 region: CASSYARRGGPTEAFF. In DNA form, the CDR3 reads TGTGCCAGCAGTTACGCCCGCAGGGGGGGCCCCACTGAAGCTTTCTTT.

The chain carries TRBV11-2 and TRBJ2-3, with 8 bases that match TRBD2. Germline values: CDR1 SGHAT, CDR2 FQNNGV. This CDR3 has 19 residues. Losses at the gene ends were 5 bases for V and 2 bases for J; bases not matched to a gene: 18. The CDR3 sequence: CASSHWTSSIPSDTDTQYF. The DNA for the CDR3 is TGTGCCAGCAGCCATTGGACTAGCAGCATTCCCTCTGACACAGATACGCAGTATTTT.

The count of this clonotype is one. The chain employs TRBV4-1 and TRBJ1-1; no definite D call. V lost 1 base to trimming and J lost 4 bases, with 16 bases between them. CDR1 MGHRA and CDR2 YSYEKL come from the germline V gene. The CDR3 contains 16 residues. CDR3 nucleotide sequence: TGCGCCAGCAGCCAAGGGCTTGCGGCGCCCCTCACTGAAGCTTTCTTT. This sequence encodes CASSQGLAAPLTEAFF.

The chain uses TRBV20-1 and TRBJ2-7; TRBD1 agrees at 7 bases. The CDR3 is 13 residues long. Germline CDR1 is DFQATT and CDR2 is SNEGSKA (reference sequence). Trimming took 5 bases from V and 0 from J; bases not matched to a gene: 4. Written as DNA, the CDR3 is TGCAGTGCTTCAACAGGGGTCTCCTACGAGCAGTACTTC. Its translation: CSASTGVSYEQYF.

Of note for this clonotype: The junction differs from germline at one of its ends, possibly a read error. V gene TRBV7-8 combines with J gene TRBJ1-5; D is possibly TRBD1 (5 bases). Germline V gene sequence: CDR1 SGHVS, CDR2 FQNEAQ. This CDR3 spans 16 amino acids. CDR3 region: CASSLQDIHSYQPQHF. The CDR3, as DNA: TGTGCCAGCAGCCTCCAGGACATCCATAGCTATCAGCCCCAGCATTTT.

The chain employs TRBV20-1 and TRBJ2-7; 7 bases align to TRBD1. The CDR3 spans 12 residues. Germline trimming cut 6 bases from V and 4 bases from J; bases unmatched to any gene: 6. Germline V CDR1 and CDR2: DFQATT, SNEGSKA (reference sequence). Here the CDR3 reads CSAGQGVYEQYF. CDR3 DNA: TGCAGTGCAGGTCAGGGGGTATACGAGCAGTACTTC.

In its sample, this clonotype was seen a few times. The chain has TRBV28 and TRBJ1-1; D gene ambiguous. The CDR3 loop spans 12 amino acids. Between the trimmed V and J ends, which lost 3 bases and 11 bases, there was a span of 13 bases. CDR1 is MDHEN and CDR2 is SYDVKM in the germline V gene. CDR3 residues: CASSLAGSVAFF. Written as DNA, the CDR3 is TGTGCCAGCAGTTTGGCAGGTTCGGTCGCTTTCTTT.